This T cell receptor beta chain derives from a study of graft-versus-host responses after intestinal transplantation. Study overall: The transplants performed in recipients were multivisceral, liver-intestinal, or isolated intestinal. The whole recipient group had anti-thymocyte globulin induction followed by tacrolimus and steroids for roughly three years.

The method was immunoSEQ multiplex PCR; TCRdb's version includes in-frame clones alone and lacks a portion of them. Of approximately 89,000 clones in the sample, around nine tenths are singletons; the top ten hold 15% to 20%. Germline V gene data show CDR1 as LNHDA and CDR2 as SQIVND (reference sequence). V was cut by 7 bases and J by 4 bases, with 16 bases left in between. This CDR3 is built from 14 residues. Broader study findings: Recipient marrow harbored GvH clones, some of which surfaced first in ileum or blood. Elevated graft-versus-host to host-versus-graft clonal ratios in allografts were recorded for patients with graft-donor T cell macrochimerism.

Comment on this clone: Its specificity is unknown.

The clonotype was recovered from a human patient who received an intestinal transplant, so some T cells may come from the graft donor. Here the sequenced sample was PBMCs, taken 453 days after intestinal transplant. The chain recombines TRBV19 with TRBJ1-2; D perhaps matches TRBD1 (5 bases). The CDR3 protein is CASTPPGTRYGYTF. As DNA, the CDR3 is TGTGCCAGTACCCCCCCGGGGACGCGCTATGGCTACACCTTC.